This T cell receptor (beta chain) was recovered during a study of OX40 agonist ivuxolimab in advanced cancers. Study-wide background: At doses from 0.01 to 10 mg/kg, patients were given intravenous ivuxolimab every 2 weeks. Patients assigned to dose escalation were diagnosed with hepatocellular carcinoma, melanoma, renal cell or head and neck cancer. Regarding the study as a whole: Some nonresponders additionally presented with little normalized T-cell clonal expansion. Dose levels from 0.1 to 3.0 mg/kg saw CD4+ and CD8+ blood T cells expand clonally by week 6.

A remark on this clone: What it recognizes is unknown.

The germline V and J ends were trimmed by 6 bases and 3 bases, with 8 bases remaining between them. The CDR3 is made up of 12 amino acids. The germline gives CDR1 SEHNR, CDR2 FQNEAQ (reference sequence). TCRdb's table, derived via immunoSEQ multiplex PCR, lists solely in-frame clones and lacks some. The sample contains 70,000 to 85,000 clones, 85% to 95% of which appear only once. The chain joins TRBV7-9 to TRBJ1-1, with TRBD1 as a possible D gene (6 bases). Sample: CD4+ or CD8+ T cells sorted from blood, taken in a trial of the OX40 agonist ivuxolimab. This clonotype was sampled from an adult with an advanced solid tumor such as melanoma, head and neck, liver or kidney cancer. The CDR3 region has the DNA TGTGCCAGCAGGGACAGATACACTGAAGCTTTCTTT. Translated, it gives CASRDRYTEAFF.